Listed below are T cell receptor beta chains from one sample, sequenced in a study of blood T cell repertoires in COVID-19. Sequencing was performed with immunoSEQ multiplex PCR; in TCRdb, only in-frame clones are kept and a portion is missing. The sample lists approximately 340,000 clones, 80% to 90% occurring once. The sequenced sample was peripheral blood. These receptors were obtained from a man aged 25-45 years with active or convalescent COVID-19. CDR3s include the opening cysteine and the closing phenylalanine or tryptophan. Each record gives: V gene, D gene, J gene, CDR3 length, clone size, CDR3 DNA, CDR3 protein. The D gene is left open where the match is weak. Only part of the rows carry a size: once, few, many, or a class if the clone is expanded.

v_gene: TRBV4-3
d_gene: .
j_gene: TRBJ2-7
len: 14
abundance: .
CDR3nt: TGCGCCAGCAGCCGGGGGCCCGCCTCGGGGGAGCAGTACTTC
CDR3aa: CASSRGPASGEQYF

v_gene: TRBV3-1/TRBV3-2
d_gene: .
j_gene: TRBJ1-5
len: 14
abundance: few
CDR3nt: TGTGCCAGCAGCCAAGGCGGTCGGGGTCAGCCCCAGCATTTT
CDR3aa: CASSQGGRGQPQHF

v_gene: TRBV5-4
d_gene: .
j_gene: TRBJ1-4
len: 13
abundance: few
CDR3nt: TGTGCCAGCAGCGGGCAGGTTAATGAAAAACTGTTTTTT
CDR3aa: CASSGQVNEKLFF

v_gene: TRBV3-1/TRBV3-2
d_gene: .
j_gene: TRBJ2-3
len: 14
abundance: .
CDR3nt: TGTGCCAGCAGCCAATCGCAGGAGGGAGATACGCAGTATTTT
CDR3aa: CASSQSQEGDTQYF

v_gene: TRBV5-5
d_gene: TRBD1
j_gene: TRBJ1-1
len: 16
abundance: .
CDR3nt: TGTGCCAGCAGCTGGGGACAGGGGGTATTGAACACTGAAGCTTTCTTT
CDR3aa: CASSWGQGVLNTEAFF

v_gene: TRBV11-2
d_gene: .
j_gene: TRBJ2-1
len: 13
abundance: .
CDR3nt: TGTGCCAGCAGCTATACCGGGAAACCTGAGCAGTTCTTC
CDR3aa: CASSYTGKPEQFF

v_gene: TRBV11-3
d_gene: TRBD1
j_gene: TRBJ2-7
len: 13
abundance: .
CDR3nt: TGTGCCAGCAGCCGCCGTACAGGGGTCGAGCAGTACTTC
CDR3aa: CASSRRTGVEQYF

v_gene: TRBV3-1/TRBV3-2
d_gene: .
j_gene: TRBJ2-3
len: 16
abundance: once
CDR3nt: TGTGCCAGCAGCCAAGTGCGGGATGGGGGCACAGATACGCAGTATTTT
CDR3aa: CASSQVRDGGTDTQYF

v_gene: TRBV12-3/TRBV12-4
d_gene: .
j_gene: TRBJ1-1
len: 13
abundance: .
CDR3nt: TGTGCCAGCAGTTCCAGAAGTTCCGCTGAAGCTTTCTTT
CDR3aa: CASSSRSSAEAFF

v_gene: TRBV29-1
d_gene: .
j_gene: TRBJ1-2
len: 13
abundance: .
CDR3nt: TGCAGCGTTGAATCGGGTTTCGGCTATGGCTACACCTTC
CDR3aa: CSVESGFGYGYTF

v_gene: TRBV3-1/TRBV3-2
d_gene: .
j_gene: TRBJ1-2
len: 16
abundance: once
CDR3nt: TGTGCCAGCAGGCCCGTGGGGGGGAGACTTAACTATGGCTACACCTTC
CDR3aa: CASRPVGGRLNYGYTF

v_gene: TRBV13
d_gene: TRBD1
j_gene: TRBJ1-4
len: 14
abundance: .
CDR3nt: TGTGCCAGCAGTATACAGGGGTATAATGAAAAACTGTTTTTT
CDR3aa: CASSIQGYNEKLFF

v_gene: TRBV12-3/TRBV12-4
d_gene: .
j_gene: TRBJ1-1
len: 13
abundance: .
CDR3nt: TGTGCCAACCAAGCGGCTATGAACACTGAAGCTTTCTTT
CDR3aa: CANQAAMNTEAFF

v_gene: TRBV7-2
d_gene: .
j_gene: TRBJ1-1
len: 13
abundance: few
CDR3nt: TGTGCCAGCAAACAAGACCGGGACACTGAAGCTTTCTTT
CDR3aa: CASKQDRDTEAFF

v_gene: TRBV6-5
d_gene: TRBD2
j_gene: TRBJ2-1
len: 14
abundance: .
CDR3nt: TGTGCCAGCAGTTACTTCGGGGGGGCCAATGAGCAGTTCTTC
CDR3aa: CASSYFGGANEQFF

v_gene: TRBV19
d_gene: .
j_gene: TRBJ2-7
len: 13
abundance: .
CDR3nt: TGTGCCAGTAGTACTACCGTCCTTCGCGAGCAGTACTTC
CDR3aa: CASSTTVLREQYF

v_gene: TRBV6-6
d_gene: .
j_gene: TRBJ2-7
len: 11
abundance: .
CDR3nt: TGTGCCAGCAGTTTCAGGGACGAGCAGTACTTC
CDR3aa: CASSFRDEQYF

v_gene: TRBV18
d_gene: TRBD2
j_gene: TRBJ2-2
len: 14
abundance: .
CDR3nt: TGTGCCAGCTCACGCGGACTAGCGACCGGGGAGCTGTTTTTT
CDR3aa: CASSRGLATGELFF

v_gene: TRBV23-1
d_gene: TRBD1
j_gene: TRBJ1-5
len: 15
abundance: .
CDR3nt: TGCGCCAGCGTTGTACAGGGGGCAAGCAATCAGCCCCAGCATTTT
CDR3aa: CASVVQGASNQPQHF